This entry describes one T cell receptor (beta chain). Germline loops: CDR1 SGHAT, CDR2 FQNNGV. The CDR3 contains 15 residues. V dropped 5 bases and J dropped 4 bases, with 16 bases sitting between them. Per the original data handling: Scientists estimated how many nucleated cells there were by amplifying reference gene primers. Measured with immunoSEQ multiplex PCR; TCRdb has only the in-frame clones, and not every one. V and J calls plus clone size are reproduced from that table; the DNA served to infer D and trimming. This table holds approximately 40,000 clones, about 85% found once. The data were obtained in a study of blood T cell repertoires in COVID-19.

Sequences were obtained from peripheral blood. The V call is TRBV11-2, the J call TRBJ2-3; tentatively, D is TRBD2 (6 bases). The receptor was derived from a man in his sixties with COVID-19, enrolled during active disease. The CDR3 DNA reads TGTGCCAGCAGCCCCGATGGGAGGCCCCCAGATACGCAGTATTTT. It translates to CASSPDGRPPDTQYF.